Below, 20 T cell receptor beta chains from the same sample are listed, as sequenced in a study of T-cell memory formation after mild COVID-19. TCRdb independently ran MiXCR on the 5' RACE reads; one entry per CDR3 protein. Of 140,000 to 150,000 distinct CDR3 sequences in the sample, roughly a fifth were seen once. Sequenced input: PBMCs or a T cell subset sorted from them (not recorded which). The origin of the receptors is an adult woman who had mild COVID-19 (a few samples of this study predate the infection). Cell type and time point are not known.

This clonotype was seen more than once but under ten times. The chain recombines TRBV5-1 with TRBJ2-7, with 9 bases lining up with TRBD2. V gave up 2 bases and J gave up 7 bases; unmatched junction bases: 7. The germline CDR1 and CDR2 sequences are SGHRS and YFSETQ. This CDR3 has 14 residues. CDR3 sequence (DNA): TGCGCCAGCAGCTTTAGCGGGAGATTCCGGGAGCAGTACTTC. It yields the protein CASSFSGRFREQYF. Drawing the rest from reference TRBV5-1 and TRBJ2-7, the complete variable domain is KAGVTQTPRYLIKTRGQQVTLSCSPISGHRSVSWYQQTPGQGLQFLFEYFSETQRNKGNFPGRFSGRQFSNSRSEMNVSTLELGDSALYLCASSFSGRFREQYFGPGTRLTVT.

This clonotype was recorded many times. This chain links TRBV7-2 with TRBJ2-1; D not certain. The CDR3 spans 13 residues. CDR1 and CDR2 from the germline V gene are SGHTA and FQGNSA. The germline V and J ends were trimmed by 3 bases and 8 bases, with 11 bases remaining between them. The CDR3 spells CASSFFGLDEQFF. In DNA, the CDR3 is TGTGCCAGCAGCTTTTTTGGGTTGGATGAGCAGTTCTTC. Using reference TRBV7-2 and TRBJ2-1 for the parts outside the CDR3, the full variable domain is GAGVSQSPSNKVTEKGKDVELRCDPISGHTALYWYRQSLGQGLEFLIYFQGNSAPDKSGLPSDRFSAERTGGSVSTLTIQRTQQEDSAVYLCASSFFGLDEQFFGPGTRLTVL.

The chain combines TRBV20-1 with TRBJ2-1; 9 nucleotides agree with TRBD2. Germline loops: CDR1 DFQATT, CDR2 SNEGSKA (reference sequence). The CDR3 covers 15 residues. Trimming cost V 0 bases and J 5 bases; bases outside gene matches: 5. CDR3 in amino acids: CSARDLAGWDNEQFF. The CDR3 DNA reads TGCAGTGCTAGAGACCTAGCGGGATGGGACAATGAGCAGTTCTTC.

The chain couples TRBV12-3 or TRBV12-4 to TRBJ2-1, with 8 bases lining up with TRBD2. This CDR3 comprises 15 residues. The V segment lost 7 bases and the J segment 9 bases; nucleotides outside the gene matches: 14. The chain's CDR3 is CASTPSAGAFGEQFF. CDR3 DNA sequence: TGTGCCAGCACCCCGTCAGCGGGAGCCTTCGGTGAGCAGTTCTTC.

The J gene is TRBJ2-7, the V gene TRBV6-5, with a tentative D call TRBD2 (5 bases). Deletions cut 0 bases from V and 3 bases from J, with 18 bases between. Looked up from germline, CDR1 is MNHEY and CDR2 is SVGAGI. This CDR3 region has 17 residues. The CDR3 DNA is TGTGCCAGCAGTTACTCGATTTCGAGGGCACAACACTACGAGCAGTACTTC. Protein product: CASSYSISRAQHYEQYF.

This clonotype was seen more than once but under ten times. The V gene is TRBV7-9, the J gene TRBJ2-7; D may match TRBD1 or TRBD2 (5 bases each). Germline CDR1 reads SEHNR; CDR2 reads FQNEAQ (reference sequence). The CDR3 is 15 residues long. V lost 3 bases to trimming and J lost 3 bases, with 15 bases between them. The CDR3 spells CASSFGAVGYYEQYF. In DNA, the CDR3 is TGTGCCAGCAGCTTCGGGGCAGTCGGATACTACGAGCAGTACTTC.

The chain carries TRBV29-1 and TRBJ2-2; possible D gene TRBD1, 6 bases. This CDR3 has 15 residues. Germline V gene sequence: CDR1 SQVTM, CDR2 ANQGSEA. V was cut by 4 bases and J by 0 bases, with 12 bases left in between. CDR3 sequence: CSVGGQIANTGELFF. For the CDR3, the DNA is TGCAGCGTTGGTGGACAGATCGCGAACACCGGGGAGCTGTTTTTT.

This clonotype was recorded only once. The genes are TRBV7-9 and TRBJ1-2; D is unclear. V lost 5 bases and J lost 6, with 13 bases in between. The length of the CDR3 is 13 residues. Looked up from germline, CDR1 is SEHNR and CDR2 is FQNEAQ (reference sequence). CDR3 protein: CASSPPASNGYTF. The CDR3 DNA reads TGTGCCAGCAGCCCCCCGGCGTCGAATGGCTACACCTTC.

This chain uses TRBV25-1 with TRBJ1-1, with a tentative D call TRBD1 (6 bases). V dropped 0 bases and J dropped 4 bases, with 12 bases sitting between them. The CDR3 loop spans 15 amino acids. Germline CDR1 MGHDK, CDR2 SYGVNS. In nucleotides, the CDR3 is TGTGCCAGCAGTGAATATATCGGGGGGCCCACTGAAGCTTTCTTT. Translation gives CASSEYIGGPTEAFF.

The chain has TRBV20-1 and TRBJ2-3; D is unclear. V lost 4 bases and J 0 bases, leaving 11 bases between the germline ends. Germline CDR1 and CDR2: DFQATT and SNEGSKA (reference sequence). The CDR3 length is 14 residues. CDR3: CSATSLTSTDTQYF. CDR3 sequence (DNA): TGCAGTGCTACCTCCCTCACTAGCACAGATACGCAGTATTTT.

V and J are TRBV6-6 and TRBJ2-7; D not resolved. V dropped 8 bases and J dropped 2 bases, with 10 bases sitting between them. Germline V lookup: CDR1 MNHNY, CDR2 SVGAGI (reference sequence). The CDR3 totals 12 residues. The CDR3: CASSQVAYEQYF. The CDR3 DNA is TGTGCCAGCTCCCAGGTAGCCTACGAGCAGTACTTC.

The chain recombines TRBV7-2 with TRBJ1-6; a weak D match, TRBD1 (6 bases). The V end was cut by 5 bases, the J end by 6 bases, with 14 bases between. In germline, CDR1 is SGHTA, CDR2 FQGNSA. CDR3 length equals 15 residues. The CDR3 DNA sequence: TGTGCCAGCAGCCTGACTCAGGGGACTAATTCACCCCTCCACTTT. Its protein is CASSLTQGTNSPLHF. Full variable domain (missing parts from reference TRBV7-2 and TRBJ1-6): GAGVSQSPSNKVTEKGKDVELRCDPISGHTALYWYRQSLGQGLEFLIYFQGNSAPDKSGLPSDRFSAERTGGSVSTLTIQRTQQEDSAVYLCASSLTQGTNSPLHFGNGTRLTVT.

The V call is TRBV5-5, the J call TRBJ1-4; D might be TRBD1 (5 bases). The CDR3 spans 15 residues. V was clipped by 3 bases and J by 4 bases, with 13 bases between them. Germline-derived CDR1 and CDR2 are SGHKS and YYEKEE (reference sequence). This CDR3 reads CASSSEGLYNEKLFF. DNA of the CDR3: TGTGCCAGCAGCTCCGAGGGACTGTATAATGAAAAACTGTTTTTT. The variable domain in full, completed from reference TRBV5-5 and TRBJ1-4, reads DAGVTQSPTHLIKTRGQQVTLRCSPISGHKSVSWYQQVLGQGPQFIFQYYEKEERGRGNFPDRFSARQFPNYSSELNVNALLLGDSALYLCASSSEGLYNEKLFFGSGTQLSVL.

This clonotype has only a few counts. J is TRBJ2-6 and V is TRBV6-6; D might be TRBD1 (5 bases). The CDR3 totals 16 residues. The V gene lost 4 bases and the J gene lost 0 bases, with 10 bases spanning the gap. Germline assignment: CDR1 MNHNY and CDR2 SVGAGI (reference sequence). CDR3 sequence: CASSSTGNSGANVLTF. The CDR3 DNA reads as TGTGCCAGCAGTTCCACAGGCAACTCTGGGGCCAACGTCCTGACTTTC.

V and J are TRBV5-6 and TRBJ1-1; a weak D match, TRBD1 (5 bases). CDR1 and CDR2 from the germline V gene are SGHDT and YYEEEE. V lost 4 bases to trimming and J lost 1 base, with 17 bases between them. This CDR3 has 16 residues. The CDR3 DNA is TGTGCCAGCAGCGGGGGGGGTTTTCGATGGAACACTGAAGCTTTCTTT. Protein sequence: CASSGGGFRWNTEAFF.

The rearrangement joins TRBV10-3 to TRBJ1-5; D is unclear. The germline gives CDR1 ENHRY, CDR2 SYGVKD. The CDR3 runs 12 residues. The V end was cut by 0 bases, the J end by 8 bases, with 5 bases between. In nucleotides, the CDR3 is TGTGCCATCAGTGAGTCAGGAGAGCCCCAGCATTTT. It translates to CAISESGEPQHF.

The CDR3 is CSAPRFEEFQETQYF. CDR3 nucleotide sequence: TGCAGTGCACCTCGCTTTGAGGAATTCCAAGAGACCCAGTACTTC. This sequence joins TRBV20-1 and TRBJ2-5; D is unclear. The ends were cut back, 6 bases at V and 1 base at J, with 18 bases in the middle. The CDR3 consists of 15 residues. Germline V CDR1 and CDR2: DFQATT, SNEGSKA (reference sequence).

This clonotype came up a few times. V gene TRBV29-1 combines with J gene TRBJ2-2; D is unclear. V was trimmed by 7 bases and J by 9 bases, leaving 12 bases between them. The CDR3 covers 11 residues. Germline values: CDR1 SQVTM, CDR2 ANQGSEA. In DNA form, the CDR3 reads TGCAGCGCCGTACTTACCCGGGAGCTGTTTTTT. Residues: CSAVLTRELFF.

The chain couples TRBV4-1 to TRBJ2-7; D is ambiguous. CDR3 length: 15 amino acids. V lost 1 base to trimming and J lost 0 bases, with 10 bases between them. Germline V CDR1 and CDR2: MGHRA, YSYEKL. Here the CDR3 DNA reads TGCGCCAGCAGCCAAGGGCCAGGCTACTCCTACGAGCAGTACTTC. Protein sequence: CASSQGPGYSYEQYF.

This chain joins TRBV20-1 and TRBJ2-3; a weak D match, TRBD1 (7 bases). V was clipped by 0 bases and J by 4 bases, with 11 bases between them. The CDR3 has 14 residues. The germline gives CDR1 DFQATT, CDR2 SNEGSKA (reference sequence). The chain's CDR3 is CSARDFRGADTQYF. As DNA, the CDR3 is TGCAGTGCTAGAGATTTCAGGGGGGCAGATACGCAGTATTTT.